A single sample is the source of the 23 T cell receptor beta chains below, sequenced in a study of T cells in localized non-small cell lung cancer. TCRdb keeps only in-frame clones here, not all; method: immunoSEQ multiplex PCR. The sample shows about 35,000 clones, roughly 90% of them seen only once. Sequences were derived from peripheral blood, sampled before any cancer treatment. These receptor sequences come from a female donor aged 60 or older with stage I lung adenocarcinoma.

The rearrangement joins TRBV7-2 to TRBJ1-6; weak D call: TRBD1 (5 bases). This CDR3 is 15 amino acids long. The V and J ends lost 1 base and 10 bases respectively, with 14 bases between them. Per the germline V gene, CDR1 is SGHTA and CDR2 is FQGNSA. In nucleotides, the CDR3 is TGTGCCAGCAGCTTAGAAGGCCAGGGAAGGTCACCCCTCCACTTT. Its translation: CASSLEGQGRSPLHF.

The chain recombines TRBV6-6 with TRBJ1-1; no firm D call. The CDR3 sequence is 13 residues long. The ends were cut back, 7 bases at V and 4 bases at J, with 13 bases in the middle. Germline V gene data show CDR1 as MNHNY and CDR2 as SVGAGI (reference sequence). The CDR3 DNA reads TGTGCCAGCAAGAATGGGGAGAGCACTGAAGCTTTCTTT. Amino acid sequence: CASKNGESTEAFF.

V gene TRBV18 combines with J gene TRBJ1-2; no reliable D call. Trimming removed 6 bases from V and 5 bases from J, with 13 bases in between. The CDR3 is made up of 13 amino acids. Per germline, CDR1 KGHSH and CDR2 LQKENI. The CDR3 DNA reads TGTGCCAGCTCCCCGGATACCGAATATGGCTACACCTTC. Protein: CASSPDTEYGYTF.

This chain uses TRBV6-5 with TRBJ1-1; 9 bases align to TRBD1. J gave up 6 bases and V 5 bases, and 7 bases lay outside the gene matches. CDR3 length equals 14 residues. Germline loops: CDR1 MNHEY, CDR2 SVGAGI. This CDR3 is CASSHRGLGAEAFF. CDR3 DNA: TGTGCCAGCAGTCACAGGGGGCTTGGGGCTGAAGCTTTCTTT.

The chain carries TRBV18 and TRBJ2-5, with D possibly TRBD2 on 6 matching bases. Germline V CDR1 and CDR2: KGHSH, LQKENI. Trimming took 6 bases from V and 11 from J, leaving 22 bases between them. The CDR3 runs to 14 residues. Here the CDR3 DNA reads TGTGCCAGCTCCCACGGGGCGGGGCGATATGAGCAGTACTTC. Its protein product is CASSHGAGRYEQYF.

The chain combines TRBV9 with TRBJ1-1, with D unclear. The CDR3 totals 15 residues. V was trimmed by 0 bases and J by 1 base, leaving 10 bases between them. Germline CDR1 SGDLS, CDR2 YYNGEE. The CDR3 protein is CASSVDVTGNTEAFF. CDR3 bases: TGTGCCAGCAGCGTAGATGTGACGGGGAACACTGAAGCTTTCTTT.

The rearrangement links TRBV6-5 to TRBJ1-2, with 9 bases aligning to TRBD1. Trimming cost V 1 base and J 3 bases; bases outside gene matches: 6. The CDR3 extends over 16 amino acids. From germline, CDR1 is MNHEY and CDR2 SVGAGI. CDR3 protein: CASSYFVGQGDYGYTF. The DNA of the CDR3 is TGTGCCAGCAGTTACTTCGTGGGACAGGGAGACTATGGCTACACCTTC.

The CDR3 DNA is TGTGCCAGCAGACCTAGCGGGGGGCGCACAGATACGCAGTATTTT. Protein: CASRPSGGRTDTQYF. This sequence joins TRBV6-5 and TRBJ2-3; 11 bases fit TRBD2. The CDR3 is made up of 15 amino acids. CDR1 is MNHEY, CDR2 SVGAGI, per germline. Germline trimming cut 6 bases from V and 1 base from J; bases unmatched to any gene: 3.

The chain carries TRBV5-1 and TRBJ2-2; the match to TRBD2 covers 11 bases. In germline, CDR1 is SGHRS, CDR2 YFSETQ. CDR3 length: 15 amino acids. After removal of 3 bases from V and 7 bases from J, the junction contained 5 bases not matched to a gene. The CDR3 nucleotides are TGCGCCAGCAGCTACGGGACTAGCGGTGTCGGGGAGCTGTTTTTT. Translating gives CASSYGTSGVGELFF.

The CDR3 sequence is CSVGEGTGEQFF. DNA of the CDR3: TGCAGCGTTGGGGAAGGGACAGGGGAGCAGTTCTTC. The chain couples TRBV29-1 to TRBJ2-1, with 9 positions matching TRBD1. CDR1 is SQVTM and CDR2 is ANQGSEA in the germline V gene. V lost 4 bases, J lost 10 bases, and 5 bases stayed unmatched. This CDR3 contains 12 residues.

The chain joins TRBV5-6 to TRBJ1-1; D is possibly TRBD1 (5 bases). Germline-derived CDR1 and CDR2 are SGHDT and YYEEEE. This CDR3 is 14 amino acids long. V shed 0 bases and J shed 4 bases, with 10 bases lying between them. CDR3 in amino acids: CASSLGDRGTEAFF. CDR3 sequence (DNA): TGTGCCAGCAGCTTGGGGGACCGGGGCACTGAAGCTTTCTTT.

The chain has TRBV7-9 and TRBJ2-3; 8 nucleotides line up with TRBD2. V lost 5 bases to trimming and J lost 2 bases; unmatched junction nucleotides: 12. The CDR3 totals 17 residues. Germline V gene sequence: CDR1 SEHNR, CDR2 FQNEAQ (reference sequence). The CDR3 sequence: CASSMAMSSGDTDTQYF. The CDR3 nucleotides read TGTGCCAGCAGCATGGCTATGAGTAGCGGGGACACAGATACGCAGTATTTT.

CDR3 DNA: TGTGCCAGCTCACCATCCCCGTTATCGTCTGGGGGCACTGAAGCTTTCTTT. It codes for CASSPSPLSSGGTEAFF. V and J are TRBV18 and TRBJ1-1, with D perhaps TRBD1 (5 bases). The CDR3 extends over 17 amino acids. Germline loops: CDR1 KGHSH, CDR2 LQKENI. Trimming shortened V by 2 bases and J by 4 bases, and 20 bases separated the two germline ends.

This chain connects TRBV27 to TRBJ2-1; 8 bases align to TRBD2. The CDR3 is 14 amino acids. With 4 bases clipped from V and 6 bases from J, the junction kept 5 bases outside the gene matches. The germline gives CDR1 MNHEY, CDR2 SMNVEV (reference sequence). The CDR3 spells CASSSLAGSNEQFF. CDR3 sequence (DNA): TGTGCCAGCAGTTCGTTAGCGGGGAGCAATGAGCAGTTCTTC.

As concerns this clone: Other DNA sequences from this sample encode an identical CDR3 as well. In DNA, the CDR3 is TGTGCCAGCAGCCCGGGGACGGCAAACACCGGGGAGCTGTTTTTT. Protein sequence: CASSPGTANTGELFF. The rearrangement uses TRBV7-2 and TRBJ2-2; perhaps D is TRBD1 or TRBD2 (5 bases each). The V end was cut by 5 bases, the J end by 2 bases, with 12 bases between. Per the germline V gene, CDR1 is SGHTA and CDR2 is FQGNSA. CDR3 size: 15 residues.

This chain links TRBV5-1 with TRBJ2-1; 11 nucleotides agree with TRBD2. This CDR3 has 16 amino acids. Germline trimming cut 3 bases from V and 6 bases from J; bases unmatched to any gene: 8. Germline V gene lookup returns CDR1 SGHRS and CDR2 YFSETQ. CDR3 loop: CASSWQTGTSGNEQFF. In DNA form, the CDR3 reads TGCGCCAGCAGCTGGCAAACAGGGACTAGCGGCAATGAGCAGTTCTTC. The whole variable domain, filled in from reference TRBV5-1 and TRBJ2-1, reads KAGVTQTPRYLIKTRGQQVTLSCSPISGHRSVSWYQQTPGQGLQFLFEYFSETQRNKGNFPGRFSGRQFSNSRSEMNVSTLELGDSALYLCASSWQTGTSGNEQFFGPGTRLTVL.

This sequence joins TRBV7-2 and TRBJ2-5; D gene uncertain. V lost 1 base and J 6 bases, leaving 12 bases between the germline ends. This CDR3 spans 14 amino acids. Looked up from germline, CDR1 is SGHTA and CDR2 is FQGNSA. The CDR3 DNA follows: TGTGCCAGCAGCTTAGACCGCGCCCACAAGACCCAGTACTTC. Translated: CASSLDRAHKTQYF.

The CDR3 DNA reads TGTGCCAGCACTCGGACTAGCGGGGGGAAAGAGACCCAGTACTTC. Its protein product is CASTRTSGGKETQYF. V and J are TRBV2 and TRBJ2-5; 14 bases line up with TRBD2. The V and J ends lost 7 bases and 3 bases, in that order; junction bases with no gene match: 4. Looked up from germline, CDR1 is SNHLY and CDR2 is FYNNEI. The CDR3 is 15 residues long.

The CDR3 DNA sequence: TGTGCCAGCAGTTCCCCATCAGGGGGATCAAACATTCAGTACTTC. Its protein product is CASSSPSGGSNIQYF. This chain connects TRBV28 to TRBJ2-4, with TRBD1 matching 7 bases. Trimming at V came to 4 bases and at J to 6 bases, leaving 9 bases not matched to a gene. Germline CDR1 and CDR2: MDHEN and SYDVKM. The CDR3 is 15 amino acids.

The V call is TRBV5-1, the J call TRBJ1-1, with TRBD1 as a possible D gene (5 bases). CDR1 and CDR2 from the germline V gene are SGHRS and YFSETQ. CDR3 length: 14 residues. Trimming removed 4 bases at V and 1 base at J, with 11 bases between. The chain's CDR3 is CASSPLDRNTEAFF. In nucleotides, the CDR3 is TGCGCCAGCAGCCCTCTAGACAGGAACACTGAAGCTTTCTTT.

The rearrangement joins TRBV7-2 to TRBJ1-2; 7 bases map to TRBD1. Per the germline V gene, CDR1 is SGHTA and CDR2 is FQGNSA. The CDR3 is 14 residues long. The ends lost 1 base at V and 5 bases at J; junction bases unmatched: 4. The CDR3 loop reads CASSLGDSGYGYTF. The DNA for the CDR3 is TGTGCCAGCAGCTTAGGGGACAGCGGTTATGGCTACACCTTC.

CDR3 nucleotides: TGTGCCAGCTCACAAAGCCGGAACGACCGCGGGGATCAGCCCCAGCATTTT. This encodes CASSQSRNDRGDQPQHF. This rearrangement joins TRBV18 to TRBJ1-5; D is undetermined. Between the trimmed V and J ends, which lost 4 bases and 5 bases, there was a span of 21 bases. The CDR3 contains 17 residues. Germline CDR1 reads KGHSH; CDR2 reads LQKENI.

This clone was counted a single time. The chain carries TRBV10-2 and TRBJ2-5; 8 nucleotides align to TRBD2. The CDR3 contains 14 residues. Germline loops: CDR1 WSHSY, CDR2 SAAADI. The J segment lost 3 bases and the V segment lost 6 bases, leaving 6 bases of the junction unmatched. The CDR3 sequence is CASSPTSGKETQYF. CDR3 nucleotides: TGCGCCAGCAGCCCAACTAGCGGAAAAGAGACCCAGTACTTC.